This record covers a single T cell receptor beta chain. Its antigen is unknown. This table comes from immunoSEQ multiplex PCR, and its TCRdb copy is limited to in-frame clones, with some not included. The sample has 95,000 to 150,000 clones, around 92% seen once. This sample was included in a study of T cell responses to AZD1222 COVID-19 vaccine. The length of the CDR3 is 16 residues. Germline CDR1 and CDR2: SGHDN and FVKESK. The V end was cut by 0 bases, the J end by 0 bases, with 9 bases between. Study-wide results and limits: Across the whole spike, CD4 TCRs peaked at regions 160-218 and 743-854.

This chain joins TRBV14 and TRBJ1-3, with unresolved D. The clonotype originates from an adult who received the AZD1222 COVID-19 vaccine. Here the sequenced sample was peripheral blood, taken 28 days after the second AZD1222 dose. The CDR3 reads CASSQDPSDSGNTIYF. The CDR3 coding sequence is TGTGCCAGCAGCCAAGATCCGTCGGACTCTGGAAACACCATATATTTT.